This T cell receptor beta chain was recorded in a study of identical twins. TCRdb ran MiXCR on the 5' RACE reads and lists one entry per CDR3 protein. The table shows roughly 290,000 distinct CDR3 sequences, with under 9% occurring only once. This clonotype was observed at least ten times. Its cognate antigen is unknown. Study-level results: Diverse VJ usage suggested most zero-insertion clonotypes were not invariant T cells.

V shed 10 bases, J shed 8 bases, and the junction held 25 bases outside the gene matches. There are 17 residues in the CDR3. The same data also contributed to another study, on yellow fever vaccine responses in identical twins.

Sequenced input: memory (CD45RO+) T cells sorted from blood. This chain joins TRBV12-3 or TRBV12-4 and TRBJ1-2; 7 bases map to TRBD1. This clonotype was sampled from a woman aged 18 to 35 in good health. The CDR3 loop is CANKDRDGANTWSGYTF. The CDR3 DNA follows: TGTGCCAATAAAGACAGGGACGGTGCTAATACATGGTCAGGCTACACCTTC.